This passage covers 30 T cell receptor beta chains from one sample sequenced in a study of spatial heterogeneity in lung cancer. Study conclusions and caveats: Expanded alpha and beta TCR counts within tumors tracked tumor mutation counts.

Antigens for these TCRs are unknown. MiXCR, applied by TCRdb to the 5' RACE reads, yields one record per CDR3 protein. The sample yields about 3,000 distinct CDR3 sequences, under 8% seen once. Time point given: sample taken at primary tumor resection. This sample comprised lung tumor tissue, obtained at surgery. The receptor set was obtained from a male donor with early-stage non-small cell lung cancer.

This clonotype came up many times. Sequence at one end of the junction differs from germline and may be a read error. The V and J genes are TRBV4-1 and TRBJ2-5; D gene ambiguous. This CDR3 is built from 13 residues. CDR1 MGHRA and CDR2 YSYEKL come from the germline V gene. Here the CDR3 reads CSSSQGPSETQYF. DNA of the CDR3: TGCTCCAGCAGCCAAGGGCCCTCGGAGACCCAGTACTTC.

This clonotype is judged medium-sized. CDR3 DNA: TGTGCCAGCAGTTTTGGAAATGGGGTCTATGGCTACACCTTC. It specifies CASSFGNGVYGYTF. The V call is TRBV27, the J call TRBJ1-2; D gene unclear. CDR1 is MNHEY, CDR2 SMNVEV, per germline (reference sequence). The V end lost 3 bases, the J end lost 4 bases, and 12 bases lay between the germline ends. The CDR3 length is 14 residues.

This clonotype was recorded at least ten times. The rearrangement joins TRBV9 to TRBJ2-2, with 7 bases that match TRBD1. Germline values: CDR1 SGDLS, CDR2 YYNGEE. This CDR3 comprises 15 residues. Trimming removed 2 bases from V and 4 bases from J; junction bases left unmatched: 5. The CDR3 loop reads CASSVETGRTGELFF. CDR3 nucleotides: TGTGCCAGCAGCGTTGAGACAGGGCGCACCGGGGAGCTGTTTTTT.

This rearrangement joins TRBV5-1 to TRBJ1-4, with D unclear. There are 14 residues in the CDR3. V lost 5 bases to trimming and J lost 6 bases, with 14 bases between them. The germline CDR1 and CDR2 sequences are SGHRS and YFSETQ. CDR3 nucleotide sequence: TGCGCCAGCAGGCCCGGCAGCGGGGATGAAAAACTGTTTTTT. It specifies CASRPGSGDEKLFF. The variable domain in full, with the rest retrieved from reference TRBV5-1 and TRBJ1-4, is KAGVTQTPRYLIKTRGQQVTLSCSPISGHRSVSWYQQTPGQGLQFLFEYFSETQRNKGNFPGRFSGRQFSNSRSEMNVSTLELGDSALYLCASRPGSGDEKLFFGSGTQLSVL.

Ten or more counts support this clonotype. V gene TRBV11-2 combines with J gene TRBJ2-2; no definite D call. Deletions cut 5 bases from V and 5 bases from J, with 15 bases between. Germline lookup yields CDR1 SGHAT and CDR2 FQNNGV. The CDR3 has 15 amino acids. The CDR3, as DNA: TGTGCCAGCAGCCCCTCGGCCCGTGGGACCGGGGAGCTGTTTTTT. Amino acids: CASSPSARGTGELFF.

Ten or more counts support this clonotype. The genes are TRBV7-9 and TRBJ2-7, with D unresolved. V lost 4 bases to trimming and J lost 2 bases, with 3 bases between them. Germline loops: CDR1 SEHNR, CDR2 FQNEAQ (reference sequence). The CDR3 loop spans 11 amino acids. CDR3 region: CASSSTYEQYF. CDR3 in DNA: TGTGCCAGCAGCTCCACCTACGAGCAGTACTTC.

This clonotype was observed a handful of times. CDR3 sequence reads: CASSPRLAGGPFGGELFF. CDR3 sequence (DNA): TGTGCCAGCAGCCCAAGACTAGCGGGAGGGCCGTTTGGCGGGGAGCTGTTTTTT. The genes are TRBV5-4 and TRBJ2-2; 14 bases agree with TRBD2. Trimming at V came to 4 bases and at J to 7 bases, leaving 12 bases not matched to a gene. This CDR3 has 18 amino acids. Germline lookup yields CDR1 SGHNT and CDR2 YYREEE (reference sequence).

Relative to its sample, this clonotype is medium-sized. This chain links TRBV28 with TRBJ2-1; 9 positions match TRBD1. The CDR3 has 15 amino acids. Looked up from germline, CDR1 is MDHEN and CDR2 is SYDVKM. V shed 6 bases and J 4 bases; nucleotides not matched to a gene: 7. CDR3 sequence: CASRAGTGMYNEQFF. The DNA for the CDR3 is TGTGCCAGCAGGGCCGGGACAGGGATGTACAATGAGCAGTTCTTC.

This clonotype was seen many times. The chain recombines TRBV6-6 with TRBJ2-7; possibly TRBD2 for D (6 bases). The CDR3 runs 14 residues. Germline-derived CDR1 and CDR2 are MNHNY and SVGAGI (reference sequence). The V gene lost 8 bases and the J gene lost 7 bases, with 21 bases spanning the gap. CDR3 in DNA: TGTGCCAGCGGCCCCTCGGAGCGGGTCTGGGAGCAGTACTTC. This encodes CASGPSERVWEQYF.

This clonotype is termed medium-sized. CDR3 region: CASSSRGANTEAFF. The DNA of the CDR3 is TGTGCCAGCAGTTCCCGGGGGGCTAACACTGAAGCTTTCTTT. The chain combines TRBV6-6 with TRBJ1-1; D is possibly TRBD1 (6 bases). Per the germline V gene, CDR1 is MNHNY and CDR2 is SVGAGI (reference sequence). The CDR3 contains 14 residues. V lost 4 bases, J lost 2 bases, and 11 bases lay in between.

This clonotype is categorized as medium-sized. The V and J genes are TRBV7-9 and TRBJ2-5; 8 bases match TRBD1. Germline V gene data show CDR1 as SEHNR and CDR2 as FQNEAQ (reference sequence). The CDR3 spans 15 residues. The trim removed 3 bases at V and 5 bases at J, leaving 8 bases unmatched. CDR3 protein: CASSLDRVLGETQYF. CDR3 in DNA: TGTGCCAGCAGCTTGGACAGGGTTTTAGGGGAGACCCAGTACTTC. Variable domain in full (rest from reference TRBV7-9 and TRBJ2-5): DTGVSQNPRHKITKRGQNVTFRCDPISEHNRLYWYRQTLGQGPEFLTYFQNEAQLEKSRLLSDRFSAERPKGSFSTLEIQRTEQGDSAMYLCASSLDRVLGETQYFGPGTRLLVL.

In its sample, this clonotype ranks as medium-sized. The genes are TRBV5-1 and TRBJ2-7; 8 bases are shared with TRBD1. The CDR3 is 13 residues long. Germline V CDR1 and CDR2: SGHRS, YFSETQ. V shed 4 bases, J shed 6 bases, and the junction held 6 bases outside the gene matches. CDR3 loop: CASSRTGSGEQYF. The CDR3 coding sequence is TGCGCCAGCAGCCGGACAGGGTCGGGCGAGCAGTACTTC.

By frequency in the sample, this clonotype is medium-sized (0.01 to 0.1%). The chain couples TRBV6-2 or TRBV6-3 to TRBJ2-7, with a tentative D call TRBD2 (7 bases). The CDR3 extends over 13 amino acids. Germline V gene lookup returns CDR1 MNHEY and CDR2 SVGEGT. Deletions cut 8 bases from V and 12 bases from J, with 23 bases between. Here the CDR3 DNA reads TGTGCCAGCTCCCGGGGGGCCGAAAACTCTCGGTACTTC. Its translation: CASSRGAENSRYF.

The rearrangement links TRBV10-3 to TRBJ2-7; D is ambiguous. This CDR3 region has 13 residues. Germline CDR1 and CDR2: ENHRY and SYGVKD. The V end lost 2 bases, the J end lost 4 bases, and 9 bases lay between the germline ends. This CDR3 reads CAISEAVAYEQYF. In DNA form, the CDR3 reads TGTGCCATCAGTGAGGCAGTGGCGTACGAGCAGTACTTC.

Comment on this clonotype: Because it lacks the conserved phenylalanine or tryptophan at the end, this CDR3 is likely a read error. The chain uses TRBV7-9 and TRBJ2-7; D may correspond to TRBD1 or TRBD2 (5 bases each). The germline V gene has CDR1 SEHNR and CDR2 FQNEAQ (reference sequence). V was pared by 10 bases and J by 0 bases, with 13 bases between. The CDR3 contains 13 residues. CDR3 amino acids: CATFGGFSYEQYS. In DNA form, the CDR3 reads TGTGCCACCTTTGGGGGTTTCTCCTACGAGCAGTACTCC.

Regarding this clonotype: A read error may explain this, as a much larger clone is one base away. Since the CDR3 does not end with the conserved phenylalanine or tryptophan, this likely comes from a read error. Here the CDR3 reads CASSSLGQGQETQYC. CDR3 sequence (DNA): TGTGCCAGCAGCTCTCTAGGACAGGGACAAGAGACCCAGTACTGC. The chain joins TRBV13 to TRBJ2-5; 8 bases map to TRBD1. V trimming: 4 bases; J trimming: 2 bases; junction bases outside the gene matches: 6. Germline CDR1 and CDR2: PRHDT and FYEKMQ (reference sequence). The CDR3 sequence is 15 residues long.

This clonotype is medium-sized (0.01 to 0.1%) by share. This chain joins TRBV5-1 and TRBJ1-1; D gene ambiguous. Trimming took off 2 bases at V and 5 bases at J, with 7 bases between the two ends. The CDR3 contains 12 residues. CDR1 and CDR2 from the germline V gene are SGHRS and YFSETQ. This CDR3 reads CASSFGETEAFF. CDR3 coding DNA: TGCGCCAGCAGCTTCGGGGAGACTGAAGCTTTCTTT.

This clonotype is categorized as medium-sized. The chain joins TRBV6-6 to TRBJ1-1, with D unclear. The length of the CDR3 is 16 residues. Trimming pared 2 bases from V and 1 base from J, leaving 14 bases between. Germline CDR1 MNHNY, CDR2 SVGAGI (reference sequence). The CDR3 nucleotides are TGTGCCAGCAGTTACCCCCTCCGGGTTGGGAACACTGAAGCTTTCTTT. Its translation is CASSYPLRVGNTEAFF.

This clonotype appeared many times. The CDR3 DNA reads as TGCGCCAGCAGTACCGCCGGGGGGGAGACCCAGTACTTC. This encodes CASSTAGGETQYF. The chain couples TRBV5-1 to TRBJ2-5, with 7 bases matching TRBD2. This CDR3 has 13 residues. The germline CDR1 and CDR2 sequences are SGHRS and YFSETQ. The V segment lost 5 bases and the J segment 5 bases; nucleotides outside the gene matches: 6.

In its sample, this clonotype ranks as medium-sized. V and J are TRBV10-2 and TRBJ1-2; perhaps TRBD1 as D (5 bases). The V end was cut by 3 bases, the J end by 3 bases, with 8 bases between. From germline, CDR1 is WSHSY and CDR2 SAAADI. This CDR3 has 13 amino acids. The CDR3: CASSEGADYGYTF. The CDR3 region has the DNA TGCGCCAGCAGTGAAGGGGCAGACTATGGCTACACCTTC.

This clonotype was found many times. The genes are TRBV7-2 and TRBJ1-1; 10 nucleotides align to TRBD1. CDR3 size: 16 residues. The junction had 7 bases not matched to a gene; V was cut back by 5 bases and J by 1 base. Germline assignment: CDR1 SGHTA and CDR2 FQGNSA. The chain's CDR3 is CASSIDRGQGNTEAFF. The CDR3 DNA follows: TGTGCCAGCAGCATCGACAGGGGGCAGGGGAACACTGAAGCTTTCTTT.

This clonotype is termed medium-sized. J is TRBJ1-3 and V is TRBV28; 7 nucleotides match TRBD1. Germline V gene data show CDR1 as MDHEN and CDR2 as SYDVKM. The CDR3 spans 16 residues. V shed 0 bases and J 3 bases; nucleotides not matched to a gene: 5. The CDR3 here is CASSLWKGAGGNTIYF. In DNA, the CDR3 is TGTGCCAGCAGTTTATGGAAGGGGGCTGGTGGAAACACCATATATTTT.

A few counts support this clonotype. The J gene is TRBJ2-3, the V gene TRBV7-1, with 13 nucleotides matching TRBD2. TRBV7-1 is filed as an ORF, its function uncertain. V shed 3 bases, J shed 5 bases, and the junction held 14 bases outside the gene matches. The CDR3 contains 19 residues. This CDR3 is CASSSTRTSGGLGGDTQYF. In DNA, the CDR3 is TGTGCCAGCAGCTCCACCCGGACTAGCGGGGGCCTCGGGGGAGATACGCAGTATTTT.

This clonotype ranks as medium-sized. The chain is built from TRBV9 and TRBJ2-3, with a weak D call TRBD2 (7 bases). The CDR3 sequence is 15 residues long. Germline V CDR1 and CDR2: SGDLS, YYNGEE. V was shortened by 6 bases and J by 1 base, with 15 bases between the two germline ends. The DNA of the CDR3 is TGTGCCAGCACCCCGAGGGGGGGGGGCACAGATACGCAGTATTTT. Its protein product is CASTPRGGGTDTQYF. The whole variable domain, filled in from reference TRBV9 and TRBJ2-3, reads DSGVTQTPKHLITATGQRVTLRCSPRSGDLSVYWYQQSLDQGLQFLIQYYNGEERAKGNILERFSAQQFPDLHSELNLSSLELGDSALYFCASTPRGGGTDTQYFGPGTRLTVL.

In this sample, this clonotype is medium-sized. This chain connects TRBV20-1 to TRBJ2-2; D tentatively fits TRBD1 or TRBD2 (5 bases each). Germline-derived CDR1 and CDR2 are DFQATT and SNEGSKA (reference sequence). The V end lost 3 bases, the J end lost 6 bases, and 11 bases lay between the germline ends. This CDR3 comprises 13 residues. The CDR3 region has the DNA TGCAGTGCTAGGGGATCGGGGCCCGGGGAGCTGTTTTTT. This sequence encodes CSARGSGPGELFF.

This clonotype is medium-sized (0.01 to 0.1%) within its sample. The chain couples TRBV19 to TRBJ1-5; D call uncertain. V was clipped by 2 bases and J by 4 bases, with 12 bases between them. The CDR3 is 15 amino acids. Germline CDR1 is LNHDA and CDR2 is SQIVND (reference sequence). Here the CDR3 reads CASSIPGSLNQPQHF. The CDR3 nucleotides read TGTGCCAGTAGTATACCCGGGAGCCTTAATCAGCCCCAGCATTTT.

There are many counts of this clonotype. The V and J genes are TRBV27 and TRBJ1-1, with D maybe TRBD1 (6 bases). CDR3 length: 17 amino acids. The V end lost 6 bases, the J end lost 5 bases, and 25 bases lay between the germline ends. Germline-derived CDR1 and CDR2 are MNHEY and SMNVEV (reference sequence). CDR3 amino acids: CASSHARGGQGRTEAFF. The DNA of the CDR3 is TGTGCCAGCAGCCACGCCCGAGGGGGGCAGGGGAGAACTGAAGCTTTCTTT.

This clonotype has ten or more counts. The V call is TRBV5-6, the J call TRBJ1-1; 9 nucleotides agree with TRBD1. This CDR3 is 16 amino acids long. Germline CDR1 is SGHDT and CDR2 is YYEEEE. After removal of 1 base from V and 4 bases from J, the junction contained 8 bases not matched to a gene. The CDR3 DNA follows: TGTGCCAGCAGCTTGTACCGGGACAGGGCGGCCACTGAAGCTTTCTTT. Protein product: CASSLYRDRAATEAFF.

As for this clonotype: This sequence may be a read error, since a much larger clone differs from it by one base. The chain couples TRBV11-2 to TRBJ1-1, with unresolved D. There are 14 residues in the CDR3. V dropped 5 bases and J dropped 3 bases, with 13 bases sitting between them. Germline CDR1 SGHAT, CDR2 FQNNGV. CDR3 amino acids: CASSAQPRDTEAFF. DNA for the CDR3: TGTGCCAGCAGCGCCCAGCCTCGGGACACTGAAGCTTTCTTT.

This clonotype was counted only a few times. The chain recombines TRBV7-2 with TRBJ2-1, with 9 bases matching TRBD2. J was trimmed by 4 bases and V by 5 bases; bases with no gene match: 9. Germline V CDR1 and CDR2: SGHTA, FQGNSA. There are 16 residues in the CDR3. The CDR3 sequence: CASSLHSGGQYNEQFF. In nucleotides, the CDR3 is TGTGCCAGCAGCCTCCATAGCGGGGGCCAATACAATGAGCAGTTCTTC. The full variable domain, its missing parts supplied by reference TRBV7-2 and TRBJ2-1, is GAGVSQSPSNKVTEKGKDVELRCDPISGHTALYWYRQSLGQGLEFLIYFQGNSAPDKSGLPSDRFSAERTGGSVSTLTIQRTQQEDSAVYLCASSLHSGGQYNEQFFGPGTRLTVL.